Listed here are 30 T cell receptor beta chains from one sample, sequenced in a study of T cells in Graves' hyperthyroidism and ophthalmopathy. TCR beta CDR3 sequences were amplified from RNA transcripts. First-round RT-PCR of the TCR CDR3 relied on the HTBI primer set. TCRdb ran MiXCR on the multiplex PCR reads and lists one entry per CDR3 protein. The table includes 480,000 or so distinct CDR3 sequences, about 45% detected once. The source material was peripheral blood or thyroid tissue (not recorded which). These receptors were collected from an adult woman with Graves' disease, either hyperthyroidism or ophthalmopathy (not recorded which).

The chain couples TRBV3-1 to TRBJ1-5; 9 positions agree with TRBD1. This CDR3 spans 14 amino acids. Germline CDR1 is LGHDT and CDR2 is YNNKEL (reference sequence). Trimming took 3 bases from V and 7 from J; bases not matched to a gene: 4. The CDR3 is CASSHTDRGQPQHF. CDR3 DNA: TGTGCCAGCAGCCACACCGACAGGGGGCAGCCCCAGCATTTT.

This chain connects TRBV2 to TRBJ2-5, with 9 nucleotides matching TRBD2. The trim removed 8 bases at V and 6 bases at J, leaving 7 bases unmatched. CDR3 length: 13 residues. From germline, CDR1 is SNHLY and CDR2 FYNNEI. CDR3 nucleotide sequence: TGTGCCAGCCGGGGACTAGCCAGGAAGACCCAGTACTTC. Protein: CASRGLARKTQYF. Full variable domain (missing parts from reference TRBV2 and TRBJ2-5): EPEVTQTPSHQVTQMGQEVILRCVPISNHLYFYWYRQILGQKVEFLVSFYNNEISEKSEIFDDQFSVERPDGSNFTLKIRSTKLEDSAMYFCASRGLARKTQYFGPGTRLLVL.

This clonotype has more than one count but fewer than ten. The chain recombines TRBV29-1 with TRBJ2-1; D not certain. Trimming took off 1 base at V and 4 bases at J, with 5 bases between the two ends. The CDR3 runs 12 residues. Germline assignment: CDR1 SQVTM and CDR2 ANQGSEA. CDR3 in DNA: TGCAGCGTTGAAGGAAAGTACAATGAGCAGTTCTTC. Protein: CSVEGKYNEQFF.

This clonotype was seen repeatedly, ten times or more. This chain joins TRBV19 and TRBJ1-1; a weak D match, TRBD1 (6 bases). The CDR3 contains 17 residues. The V gene lost 3 bases and the J gene lost 0 bases, with 17 bases spanning the gap. The germline V gene encodes CDR1 LNHDA and CDR2 SQIVND (reference sequence). The CDR3 region has the DNA TGTGCCAGTAGTATGGTGGGGGCCAGAAACCTGAACACTGAAGCTTTCTTT. Translated: CASSMVGARNLNTEAFF. The full variable domain, its missing parts supplied by reference TRBV19 and TRBJ1-1, is DGGITQSPKYLFRKEGQNVTLSCEQNLNHDAMYWYRQDPGQGLRLIYYSQIVNDFQKGDIAEGYSVSREKKESFPLTVTSAQKNPTAFYLCASSMVGARNLNTEAFFGQGTRLTVV.

The CDR3 DNA reads as TGCAGTGCTAGGTTCACAGGGGGCGGCGTAGCTTTCTTT. It specifies CSARFTGGGVAFF. V usage is TRBV20-1 and J usage is TRBJ1-1; 9 positions match TRBD1. This CDR3 has 13 residues. The ends lost 3 bases at V and 10 bases at J; junction bases unmatched: 9. Germline V gene sequence: CDR1 DFQATT, CDR2 SNEGSKA (reference sequence).

The V call is TRBV15, the J call TRBJ2-7; D is uncertain. The CDR3 loop spans 13 amino acids. Trimming cost V 0 bases and J 4 bases, with 7 bases left between them. Germline V gene data show CDR1 as LNHNV and CDR2 as YYDKDF (reference sequence). The CDR3 DNA reads as TGTGCCACCAGCAGAGAAGCGCAGTACGAGCAGTACTTC. This gives the protein CATSREAQYEQYF.

In its sample, this clonotype was seen a few times. The J gene is TRBJ1-2, the V gene TRBV7-2, with D perhaps matching TRBD1 (5 bases). V lost 4 bases to trimming and J lost 2 bases, with 8 bases between them. The CDR3 loop spans 13 amino acids. In germline, CDR1 is SGHTA, CDR2 FQGNSA. The chain's CDR3 is CASSSRQNYGYTF. In nucleotides, the CDR3 is TGTGCCAGCAGCTCCCGACAGAACTATGGCTACACCTTC.

This clonotype was seen at least ten times. V gene TRBV29-1 combines with J gene TRBJ1-1, with a tentative D call TRBD1 (5 bases). CDR1 and CDR2 from the germline V gene are SQVTM and ANQGSEA. Trimming pared 6 bases from V and 3 bases from J, leaving 17 bases between. The CDR3 spans 14 residues. The DNA for the CDR3 is TGCAGCGTCCCGATGGGGGGGGGGGACACTGAAGCTTTCTTT. The encoded protein is CSVPMGGGDTEAFF.

This clonotype was seen just once. The V and J genes are TRBV24-1 and TRBJ2-4; D gene ambiguous. The CDR3 is made up of 12 amino acids. Trimming shortened V by 5 bases and J by 7 bases, and 8 bases separated the two germline ends. Germline V gene data show CDR1 as KGHDR and CDR2 as SFDVKD. The CDR3 DNA reads TGTGCCACCAGTGCTAGTTCGAACATTCAGTACTTC. Translating gives CATSASSNIQYF.

This clonotype occurred many times. The chain is built from TRBV29-1 and TRBJ1-2; D possibly corresponds to TRBD1 (6 bases). Germline loops: CDR1 SQVTM, CDR2 ANQGSEA. Trimming removed 5 bases from V and 6 bases from J, with 13 bases in between. The CDR3 spans 12 residues. The CDR3 DNA follows: TGCAGCGTTCGTCACAGGGTAGATGGCTACACCTTC. As protein: CSVRHRVDGYTF.

This clonotype was seen repeatedly, ten times or more. This rearrangement joins TRBV10-3 to TRBJ2-7, with TRBD1 matching 8 bases. Trimming removed 5 bases from V and 3 bases from J; junction bases left unmatched: 15. Germline values: CDR1 ENHRY, CDR2 SYGVKD. The CDR3 totals 17 residues. Here the CDR3 reads CAISPSTGADGDYEQYF. CDR3 DNA sequence: TGTGCCATCAGTCCGTCGACAGGGGCTGACGGGGACTACGAGCAGTACTTC.

CDR3 loop: CASSTLGGGEQYF. The CDR3 DNA follows: TGTGCCAGTAGTACCCTCGGCGGGGGCGAGCAGTACTTC. This sequence joins TRBV19 and TRBJ2-7; TRBD2 aligns across 7 bases. Germline loops: CDR1 LNHDA, CDR2 SQIVND (reference sequence). The CDR3 length is 13 residues. Trimming at V came to 4 bases and at J to 6 bases, leaving 6 bases not matched to a gene.

V is TRBV29-1 and J is TRBJ1-1, with D perhaps matching TRBD1 (5 bases). This CDR3 has 11 residues. Germline assignment: CDR1 SQVTM and CDR2 ANQGSEA. V lost 7 bases and J lost 12, with 18 bases in between. CDR3 loop: CSAVAADKTFF. In DNA form, the CDR3 reads TGCAGCGCTGTGGCGGCGGACAAAACTTTCTTT. The full variable domain, rest sourced from reference TRBV29-1 and TRBJ1-1, is SAVISQKPSRDICQRGTSLTIQCQVDSQVTMMFWYRQQPGQSLTLIATANQGSEATYESGFVIDKFPISRPNLTFSTLTVSNMSPEDSSIYLCSAVAADKTFFGQGTRLTVV.

This clonotype was counted at least ten times. The rearrangement uses TRBV4-3 and TRBJ2-6; no clear D. Trimming took off 5 bases at V and 2 bases at J, with 4 bases between the two ends. This CDR3 contains 13 residues. Per germline, CDR1 LGHNA and CDR2 YSLEER. CDR3 amino acids: CASSYTGANVLTF. In nucleotides, the CDR3 is TGCGCCAGCAGCTATACTGGGGCCAACGTCCTGACTTTC.

The CDR3 sequence: CASSVSGGARSREQYF. The CDR3 DNA is TGTGCCAGCAGTGTCTCAGGGGGCGCGAGGTCGCGCGAGCAGTACTTC. V usage is TRBV6-1 and J usage is TRBJ2-7; TRBD1 matches at 8 bases. The CDR3 runs to 16 residues. Germline V gives CDR1 MNHNS, CDR2 SASEGT. With 4 bases clipped from V and 6 bases from J, the junction kept 14 bases outside the gene matches.

This sequence joins TRBV2 and TRBJ2-2, with D uncertain. V was trimmed by 3 bases and J by 2 bases, leaving 7 bases between them. Germline V gene sequence: CDR1 SNHLY, CDR2 FYNNEI. The CDR3 spans 14 residues. In nucleotides, the CDR3 is TGTGCCAGCAGTGATTGGGAAAACACCGGGGAGCTGTTTTTT. This gives the protein CASSDWENTGELFF.

This clonotype was seen ten or more times. This chain links TRBV5-1 with TRBJ1-2; D is unclear. The length of the CDR3 is 14 residues. Germline V gives CDR1 SGHRS, CDR2 YFSETQ. The germline V and J ends were trimmed by 0 bases and 2 bases, with 8 bases remaining between them. The CDR3 spells CASSLGSGNYGYTF. The CDR3 coding sequence is TGCGCCAGCAGCTTGGGGTCGGGGAACTATGGCTACACCTTC.

The chain couples TRBV7-9 to TRBJ2-7; TRBD1 agrees at 7 bases. CDR3 size: 15 residues. Germline V gene lookup returns CDR1 SEHNR and CDR2 FQNEAQ (reference sequence). The junction had 11 bases not matched to a gene; V was cut back by 4 bases and J by 5 bases. The chain's CDR3 is CASSWGQYKSHEQYF. CDR3 in DNA: TGTGCCAGCAGCTGGGGACAGTACAAAAGTCACGAGCAGTACTTC.

The sample holds many counts of this clonotype. The chain carries TRBV11-1 and TRBJ2-2; D is ambiguous. Germline V gene lookup returns CDR1 SGHAT and CDR2 FQDESV (reference sequence). V was cut by 2 bases and J by 6 bases, with 10 bases left in between. This CDR3 spans 14 amino acids. The CDR3 nucleotides read TGTGCCAGCAGCTTATTGGGCGAACCCGGGGAGCTGTTTTTT. Its translation is CASSLLGEPGELFF.

Concerning this clonotype: This may come from a read error, since a much larger clone is one base off. The V gene is TRBV6-5, the J gene TRBJ1-1; D is unclear. Germline V gives CDR1 MNHEY, CDR2 SVGAGI. V lost 6 bases and J 5 bases, leaving 13 bases between the germline ends. This CDR3 is built from 13 residues. CDR3 residues: CASSRLLCTEAFF. CDR3 bases: TGTGCCAGCAGCCGCCTACTATGTACTGAAGCTTTCTTT.

The rearrangement uses TRBV25-1 and TRBJ2-5, with TRBD1 identical over 7 bases. This CDR3 is 15 amino acids long. Trimming at V came to 6 bases and at J to 5 bases, leaving 12 bases not matched to a gene. Germline CDR1 is MGHDK and CDR2 is SYGVNS. In nucleotides, the CDR3 is TGTGCCAGCAGCGTCAGACAGGGTACGGGCGAGACCCAGTACTTC. Protein sequence: CASSVRQGTGETQYF.

The table lists this clonotype with a count of one. The chain couples TRBV10-2 to TRBJ1-1; 10 bases align to TRBD1. There are 15 residues in the CDR3. Trimming took 8 bases from V and 1 from J; bases not matched to a gene: 7. The germline CDR1 and CDR2 sequences are WSHSY and SAAADI. The CDR3 sequence: CASCNRDRGNTEAFF. The CDR3 bases are TGCGCCAGCTGCAACCGGGACAGGGGGAACACTGAAGCTTTCTTT.

This clonotype has just a few counts. The chain is built from TRBV10-1 and TRBJ2-6, with D uncertain. CDR1 and CDR2 from the germline V gene are WNHNN and SYGVQD (reference sequence). The CDR3 is 17 amino acids. V was trimmed by 3 bases and J by 0 bases, leaving 12 bases between them. CDR3 sequence: CASSDRRLVSGANVLTF. The CDR3 DNA reads TGCGCCAGCAGTGACCGACGGCTAGTCTCTGGGGCCAACGTCCTGACTTTC.

V and J are TRBV15 and TRBJ2-5; tentative D call: TRBD2 (5 bases). With 0 bases removed from V and 5 bases from J, the gap between germline ends came to 10 bases. Germline CDR1 LNHNV, CDR2 YYDKDF (reference sequence). The CDR3 totals 14 residues. The CDR3 bases are TGTGCCACCAGCAGAGATCGAGGGAAGGAGACCCAGTACTTC. Protein sequence: CATSRDRGKETQYF.

This clonotype was seen repeatedly, ten times or more. This chain links TRBV19 with TRBJ1-1; D is possibly TRBD1 (5 bases). CDR1 and CDR2 from the germline V gene are LNHDA and SQIVND (reference sequence). This CDR3 spans 16 amino acids. V lost 8 bases and J 2 bases, leaving 21 bases between the germline ends. The chain's CDR3 is CASEKEAGLRNTEAFF. In DNA, the CDR3 is TGTGCCAGTGAGAAAGAGGCAGGGCTGCGAAACACTGAAGCTTTCTTT. The full variable domain, completed using reference TRBV19 and TRBJ1-1, is DGGITQSPKYLFRKEGQNVTLSCEQNLNHDAMYWYRQDPGQGLRLIYYSQIVNDFQKGDIAEGYSVSREKKESFPLTVTSAQKNPTAFYLCASEKEAGLRNTEAFFGQGTRLTVV.

This chain links TRBV29-1 with TRBJ2-5, with D possibly being TRBD2 (5 bases). The DNA end is a closer match to TRBJ2-7, so the J assignment may be wrong. The CDR3 length is 13 residues. Germline V gene data show CDR1 as SQVTM and CDR2 as ANQGSEA. In DNA form, the CDR3 reads TGCAGCGTTGACCCGGGCCAGGCGGGCGAGCAGTACTTC. Encoded protein: CSVDPGQAGEQYF.

The chain joins TRBV7-9 to TRBJ1-2; D call uncertain. CDR1 and CDR2 (germline): SEHNR, FQNEAQ (reference sequence). The CDR3 contains 11 residues. Trimming shortened V by 4 bases and J by 10 bases, and 10 bases separated the two germline ends. The CDR3 region has the DNA TGTGCCAGCAGCTGGACGGAGGACTACACCTTC. Its translation: CASSWTEDYTF.

At least ten counts were recorded for this clonotype. The V and J genes are TRBV12-3 or TRBV12-4 and TRBJ1-2; D is undetermined. The V and J ends lost 5 bases and 7 bases respectively, with 14 bases between them. This CDR3 is 13 amino acids long. DNA of the CDR3: TGTGCCAGCAGTAAGGAGGGTCGTTCTGGCTACACCTTC. It encodes CASSKEGRSGYTF.

A word on this clonotype: This may be a read error: a much more frequent sequence differs by one nucleotide. The CDR3 reads CASSQDKTGGLYQETQYF. The CDR3 nucleotides are TGCGCCAGCAGCCAAGACAAGACAGGGGGCCTGTACCAAGAGACCCAGTACTTC. This chain uses TRBV7-9 with TRBJ2-5; 10 bases fit TRBD1. Germline V CDR1 and CDR2: SEHNR, FQNEAQ (reference sequence). CDR3 size: 18 residues.

The chain couples TRBV20-1 to TRBJ1-2; possibly TRBD1 for D (5 bases). Trimming took off 8 bases at V and 6 bases at J, with 31 bases between the two ends. Looked up from germline, CDR1 is DFQATT and CDR2 is SNEGSKA (reference sequence). This CDR3 comprises 17 residues. CDR3 sequence: CSCGTSGSTSGDDGYTF. The CDR3 nucleotides read TGCAGTTGCGGGACTAGCGGGAGCACTTCCGGGGACGATGGCTACACCTTC.